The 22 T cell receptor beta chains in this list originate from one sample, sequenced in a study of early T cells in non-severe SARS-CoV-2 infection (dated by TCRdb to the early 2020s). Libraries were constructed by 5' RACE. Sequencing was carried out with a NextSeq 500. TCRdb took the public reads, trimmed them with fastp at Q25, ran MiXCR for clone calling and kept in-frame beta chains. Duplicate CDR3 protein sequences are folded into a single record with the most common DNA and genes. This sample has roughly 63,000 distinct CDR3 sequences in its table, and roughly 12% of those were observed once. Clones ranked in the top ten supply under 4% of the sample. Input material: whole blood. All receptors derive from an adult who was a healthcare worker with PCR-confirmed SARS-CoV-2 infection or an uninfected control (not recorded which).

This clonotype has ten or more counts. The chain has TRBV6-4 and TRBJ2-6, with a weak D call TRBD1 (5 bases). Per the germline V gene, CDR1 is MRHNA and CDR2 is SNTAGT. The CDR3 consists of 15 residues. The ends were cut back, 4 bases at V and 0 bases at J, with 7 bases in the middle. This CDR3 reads CASSGQSSGANVLTF. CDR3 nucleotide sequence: TGTGCCAGCAGTGGACAGAGCTCTGGGGCCAACGTCCTGACTTTC.

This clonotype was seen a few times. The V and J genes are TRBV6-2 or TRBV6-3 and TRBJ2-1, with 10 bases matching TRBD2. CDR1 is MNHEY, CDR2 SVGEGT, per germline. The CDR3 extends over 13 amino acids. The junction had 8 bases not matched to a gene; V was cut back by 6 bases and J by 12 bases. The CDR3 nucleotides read TGTGCCAGCAGCCCCCTCCCTAGCGGGGGGCAGTTCTTC. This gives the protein CASSPLPSGGQFF.

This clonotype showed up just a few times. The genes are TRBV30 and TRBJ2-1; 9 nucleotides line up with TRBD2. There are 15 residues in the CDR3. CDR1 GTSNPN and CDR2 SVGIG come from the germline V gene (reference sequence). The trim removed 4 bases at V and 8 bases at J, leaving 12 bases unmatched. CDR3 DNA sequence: TGTGCCTGGACTTCCCTAGCGGGAACTTCCGATGAGCAGTTCTTC. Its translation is CAWTSLAGTSDEQFF. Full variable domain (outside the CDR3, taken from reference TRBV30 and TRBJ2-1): SQTIHQWPATLVQPVGSPLSLECTVEGTSNPNLYWYRQAAGRGLQLLFYSVGIGQISSEVPQNLSASRPQDRQFILSSKKLLLSDSGFYLCAWTSLAGTSDEQFFGPGTRLTVL.

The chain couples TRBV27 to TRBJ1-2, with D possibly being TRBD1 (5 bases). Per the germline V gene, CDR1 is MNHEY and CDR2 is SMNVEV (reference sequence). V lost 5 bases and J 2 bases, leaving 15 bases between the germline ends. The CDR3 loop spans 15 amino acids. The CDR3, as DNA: TGTGCCAGCAGTCCTCGACAGAAGCCAAACTATGGCTACACCTTC. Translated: CASSPRQKPNYGYTF.

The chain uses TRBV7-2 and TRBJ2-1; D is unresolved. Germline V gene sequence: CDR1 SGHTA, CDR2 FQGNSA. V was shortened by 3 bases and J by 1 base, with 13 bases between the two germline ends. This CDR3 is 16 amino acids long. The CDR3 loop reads CASSFGPVGSYNEQFF. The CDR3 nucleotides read TGTGCCAGCAGCTTCGGACCCGTGGGGTCCTACAATGAGCAGTTCTTC.

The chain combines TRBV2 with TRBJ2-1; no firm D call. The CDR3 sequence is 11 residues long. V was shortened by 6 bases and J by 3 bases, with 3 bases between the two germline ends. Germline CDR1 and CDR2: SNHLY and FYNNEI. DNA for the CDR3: TGTGCCAGCAGGTACTACAATGAGCAGTTCTTC. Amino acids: CASRYYNEQFF. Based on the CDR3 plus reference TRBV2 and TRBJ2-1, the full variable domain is EPEVTQTPSHQVTQMGQEVILRCVPISNHLYFYWYRQILGQKVEFLVSFYNNEISEKSEIFDDQFSVERPDGSNFTLKIRSTKLEDSAMYFCASRYYNEQFFGPGTRLTVL.

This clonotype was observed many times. The CDR3 DNA follows: TGTGCCAGCAGTCCCCCGGGACTCTCTTACAATGAGCAGTTCTTC. This encodes CASSPPGLSYNEQFF. This chain uses TRBV7-2 with TRBJ2-1; TRBD2 might be the D (6 bases). The CDR3 sequence is 15 residues long. Germline V gives CDR1 SGHTA, CDR2 FQGNSA. The V and J ends lost 6 bases and 4 bases respectively, with 16 bases between them.

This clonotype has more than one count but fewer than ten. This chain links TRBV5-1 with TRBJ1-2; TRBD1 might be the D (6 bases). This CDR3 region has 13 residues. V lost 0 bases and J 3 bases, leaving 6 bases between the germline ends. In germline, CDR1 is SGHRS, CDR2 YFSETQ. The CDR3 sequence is CASSLGTDYGYTF. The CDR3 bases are TGCGCCAGCAGCTTGGGGACAGACTATGGCTACACCTTC.

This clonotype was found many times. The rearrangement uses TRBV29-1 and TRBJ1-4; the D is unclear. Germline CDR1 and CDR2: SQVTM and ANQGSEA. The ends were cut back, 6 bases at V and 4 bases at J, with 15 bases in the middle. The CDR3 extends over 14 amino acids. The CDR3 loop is CSVRDPFINEKLFF. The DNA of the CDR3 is TGCAGCGTCCGAGACCCGTTCATTAATGAAAAACTGTTTTTT.

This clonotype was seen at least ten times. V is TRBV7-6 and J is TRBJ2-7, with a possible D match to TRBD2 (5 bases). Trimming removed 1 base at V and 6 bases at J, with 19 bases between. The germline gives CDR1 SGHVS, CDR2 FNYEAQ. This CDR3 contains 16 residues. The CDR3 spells CASSLGTQRSVGEQYF. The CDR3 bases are TGTGCCAGCAGCTTAGGAACCCAGCGGAGCGTGGGCGAGCAGTACTTC.

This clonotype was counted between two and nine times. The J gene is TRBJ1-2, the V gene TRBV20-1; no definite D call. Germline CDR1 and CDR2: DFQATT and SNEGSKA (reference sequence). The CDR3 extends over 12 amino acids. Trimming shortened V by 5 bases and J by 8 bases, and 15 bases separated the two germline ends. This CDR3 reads CSASLEGQGYTF. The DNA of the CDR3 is TGCAGTGCTTCACTCGAAGGGCAAGGCTACACCTTC.

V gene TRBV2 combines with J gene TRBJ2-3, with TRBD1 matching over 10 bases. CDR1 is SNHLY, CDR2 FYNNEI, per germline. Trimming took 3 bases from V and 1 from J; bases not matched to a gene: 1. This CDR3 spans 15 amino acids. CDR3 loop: CASSEGTGGTDTQYF. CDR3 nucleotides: TGTGCCAGCAGTGAGGGGACAGGGGGCACAGATACGCAGTATTTT.

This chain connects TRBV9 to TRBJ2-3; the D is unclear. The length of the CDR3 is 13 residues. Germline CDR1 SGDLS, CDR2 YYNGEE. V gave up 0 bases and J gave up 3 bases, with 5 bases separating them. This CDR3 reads CASSVGDTDTQYF. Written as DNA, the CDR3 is TGTGCCAGCAGCGTAGGGGATACAGATACGCAGTATTTT.

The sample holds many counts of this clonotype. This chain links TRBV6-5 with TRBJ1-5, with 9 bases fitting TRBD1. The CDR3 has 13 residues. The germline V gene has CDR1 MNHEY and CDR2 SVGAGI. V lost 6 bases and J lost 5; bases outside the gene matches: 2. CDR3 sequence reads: CASRGTGHQPQHF. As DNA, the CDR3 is TGTGCCAGCAGGGGGACAGGGCATCAGCCCCAGCATTTT.

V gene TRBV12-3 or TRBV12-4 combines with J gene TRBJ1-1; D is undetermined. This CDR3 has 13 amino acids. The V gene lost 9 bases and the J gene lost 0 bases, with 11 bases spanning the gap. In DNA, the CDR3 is TGTGCCAGTACTCGGAGTTTGAACACTGAAGCTTTCTTT. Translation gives CASTRSLNTEAFF.

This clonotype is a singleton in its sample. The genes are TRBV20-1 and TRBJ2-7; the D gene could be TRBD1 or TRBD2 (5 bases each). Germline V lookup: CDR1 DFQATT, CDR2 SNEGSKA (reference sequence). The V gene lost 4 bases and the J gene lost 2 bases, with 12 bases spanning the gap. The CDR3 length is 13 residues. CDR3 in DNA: TGCAGTGCTAAAATCGAGGGGACCTACGAGCAGTACTTC. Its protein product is CSAKIEGTYEQYF.

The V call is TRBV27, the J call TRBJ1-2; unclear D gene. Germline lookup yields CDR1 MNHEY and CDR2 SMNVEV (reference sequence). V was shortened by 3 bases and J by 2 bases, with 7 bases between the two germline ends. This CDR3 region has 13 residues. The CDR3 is CASSFRENYGYTF. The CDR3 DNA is TGTGCCAGCAGTTTCCGAGAGAACTATGGCTACACCTTC.

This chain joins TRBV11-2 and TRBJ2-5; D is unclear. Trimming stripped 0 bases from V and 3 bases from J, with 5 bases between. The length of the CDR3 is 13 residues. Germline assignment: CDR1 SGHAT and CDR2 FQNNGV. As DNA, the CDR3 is TGTGCCAGCAGCTTAGAGCCGGAAGAGACCCAGTACTTC. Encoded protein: CASSLEPEETQYF.

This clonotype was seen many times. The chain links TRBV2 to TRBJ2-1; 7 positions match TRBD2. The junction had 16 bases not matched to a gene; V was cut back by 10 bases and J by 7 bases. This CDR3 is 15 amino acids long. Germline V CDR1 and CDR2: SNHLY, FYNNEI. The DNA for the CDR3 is TGTGCCATTACCCTTGGGAGCGGGATGGCGAATGAGCAGTTCTTC. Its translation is CAITLGSGMANEQFF.

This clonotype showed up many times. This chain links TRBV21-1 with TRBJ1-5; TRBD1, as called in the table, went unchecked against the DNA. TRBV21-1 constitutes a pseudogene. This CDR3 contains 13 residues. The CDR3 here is CATTGASEQPQHF. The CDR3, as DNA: TGTGCTACGACAGGGGCAAGCGAGCAGCCCCAGCATTTT.

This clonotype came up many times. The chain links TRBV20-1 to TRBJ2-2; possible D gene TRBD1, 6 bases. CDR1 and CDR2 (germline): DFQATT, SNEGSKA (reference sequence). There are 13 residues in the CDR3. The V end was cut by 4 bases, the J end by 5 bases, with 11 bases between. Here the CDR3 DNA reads TGCAGTGCTAACCGGGGACATACCGGGGAGCTGTTTTTT. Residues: CSANRGHTGELFF.

The CDR3 spells CAWSGRVAPNEQFF. The CDR3 bases are TGTGCCTGGAGTGGTAGGGTGGCCCCCAATGAGCAGTTCTTC. The rearrangement uses TRBV30 and TRBJ2-1, with D unresolved. V lost 1 base, J lost 6 bases, and 13 bases lay in between. CDR1 and CDR2 from the germline V gene are GTSNPN and SVGIG (reference sequence). The CDR3 has 14 amino acids.